The sequence of this TCR beta chain was determined in a study of metastatic and nonmetastatic thyroid tumors. For the study at large: Malignant and benign thyroid patients had repertoires compared in peripheral blood and tumor or nodule tissue.

This clone was detected many times. The antigen remains unidentified. The CDR3 contains 13 residues. V dropped 6 bases and J dropped 4 bases, with 14 bases sitting between them. CDR1 DFQATT and CDR2 SNEGSKA come from the germline V gene (reference sequence). No treatment had been given to any patient before thyroid surgery. Study-wide results and caveats: Significantly greater TCR beta diversity was reportedly found in malignant thyroid tumors than in benign nodules (in blood and tumor).

Per the authors' pipeline: The study's classifier, a distant-metastasis tool for papillary thyroid cancer, was built using CDR3 differences across clinicopathological groups. Using MiXCR, TCRdb re-called clones from the PCR reads. For this entry, the V and J calls and clone size follow TCRdb and not the study's own pipeline. The sample includes 15,000 or so clones, roughly a quarter of them seen just once. Sequencing used tumor tissue. The chain links TRBV20-1 to TRBJ2-3; D is undetermined. The clonotype was recovered from a female donor with papillary thyroid cancer or a benign thyroid nodule (not recorded which). Some clones in this sample may be carry-over from other donors' samples. The CDR3 nucleotides read TGCAGTGCGCAGGATGGTCCCGCAGATACGCAGTATTTT. It is translated as CSAQDGPADTQYF.